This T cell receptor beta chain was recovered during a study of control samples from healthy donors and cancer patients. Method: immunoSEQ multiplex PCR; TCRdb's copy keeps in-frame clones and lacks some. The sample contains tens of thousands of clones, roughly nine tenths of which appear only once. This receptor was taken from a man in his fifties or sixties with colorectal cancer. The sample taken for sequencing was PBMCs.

CDR3: CASSQASGLLYEQYF. For the CDR3, the DNA is TGCGCCAGCAGCCAAGCATCGGGACTCCTCTACGAGCAGTACTTC. The chain links TRBV4-1 to TRBJ2-7; D is perhaps TRBD2 (6 bases). This CDR3 contains 15 residues. Trimming stripped 1 base from V and 3 bases from J, with 13 bases between. CDR1 MGHRA and CDR2 YSYEKL come from the germline V gene.